One and the same sample provided the 29 T cell receptor beta chains below, sequenced in a study of T cells in Graves' hyperthyroidism and ophthalmopathy. RNA transcripts gave rise to amplified TCR beta CDR3 regions. The TCR CDR3 was amplified in a first-round RT-PCR using the HTBI primer set. MiXCR, applied by TCRdb to the multiplex PCR reads, yields one record per CDR3 protein. The sample consists of around 600,000 distinct CDR3 sequences, approximately 15% of them appearing once. The source material was blood. These receptors were taken from a woman aged 18 to 35 with Graves' ophthalmopathy.

As concerns this clonotype: At one of its ends the junction is not consistent with the germline gene, which may arise from a read error. V is TRBV6-1 and J is TRBJ1-1; TRBD1 agrees at 10 bases. The CDR3 contains 17 residues. Per the germline V gene, CDR1 is MNHNS and CDR2 is SASEGT. CDR3 region: CASSEGTGAVGGTEAFF. The DNA of the CDR3 is TGTGCCAGCAGCGAAGGGACAGGGGCTGTCGGGGGCACTGAAGCTTTCTTT.

This clonotype was observed at least ten times. The CDR3 sequence: CASSAGLAGGPSSYNEQFF. As DNA, the CDR3 is TGTGCCAGCAGTGCAGGTCTAGCGGGAGGGCCCAGCTCCTACAATGAGCAGTTCTTC. The rearrangement links TRBV12-3 or TRBV12-4 to TRBJ2-1; 12 nucleotides agree with TRBD2. There are 19 residues in the CDR3. The J segment lost 0 bases and the V segment lost 5 bases, leaving 11 bases of the junction unmatched.

This clonotype was counted many times. The chain recombines TRBV2 with TRBJ1-5, with D possibly matching TRBD1 (6 bases). The germline V gene encodes CDR1 SNHLY and CDR2 FYNNEI. Trimming took off 9 bases at V and 7 bases at J, with 19 bases between the two ends. There are 14 residues in the CDR3. CDR3 protein: CASTPGTPVQPQHF. The CDR3 nucleotides are TGTGCCAGTACTCCCGGGACACCCGTCCAGCCCCAGCATTTT.

There are many counts of this clonotype. The chain carries TRBV11-3 and TRBJ2-1, with 9 nucleotides matching TRBD1. The germline V gene has CDR1 SGHNT and CDR2 YENEEA. The CDR3 is made up of 12 amino acids. The trim removed 2 bases at V and 14 bases at J, leaving 4 bases unmatched. CDR3 coding DNA: TGTGCCAGCAGCTTAAAGCGGGACAGGGAGTTCTTC. Amino acid sequence: CASSLKRDREFF. The full variable domain, its missing parts supplied by reference TRBV11-3 and TRBJ2-1, is EAGVVQSPRYKIIEKKQPVAFWCNPISGHNTLYWYLQNLGQGPELLIRYENEEAVDDSQLPKDRFSAERLKGVDSTLKIQPAELGDSAVYLCASSLKRDREFFGPGTRLTVL.

This clonotype was recorded a few times. The chain links TRBV28 to TRBJ1-3, with D possibly being TRBD1 (6 bases). The CDR3 extends over 13 amino acids. V was cut by 3 bases and J by 8 bases, with 11 bases left in between. Germline assignment: CDR1 MDHEN and CDR2 SYDVKM. CDR3 in DNA: TGTGCCAGCAGTTTGACGGGGGCTGACACCATATATTTT. This encodes CASSLTGADTIYF.

This clonotype was picked up many times. This chain connects TRBV28 to TRBJ2-5, with D perhaps matching TRBD1 (5 bases). Germline loops: CDR1 MDHEN, CDR2 SYDVKM. V lost 5 bases and J lost 0, with 13 bases in between. The CDR3 loop spans 15 amino acids. CDR3 sequence reads: CASSRHQGNQETQYF. CDR3 sequence (DNA): TGTGCCAGCAGTCGGCACCAGGGAAACCAAGAGACCCAGTACTTC. The variable domain in full, completed from reference TRBV28 and TRBJ2-5, reads DVKVTQSSRYLVKRTGEKVFLECVQDMDHENMFWYRQDPGLGLRLIYFSYDVKMKEKGDIPEGYSVSREKKERFSLILESASTNQTSMYLCASSRHQGNQETQYFGPGTRLLVL.

For this clonotype: At one end the junction does not follow the germline gene, possibly because of a read error. CDR3 DNA: TGTGCCAGCAGTTGGTCGGCCGGTCAAGGGACCCAGTACTTC. Protein: CASSWSAGQGTQYF. This chain connects TRBV6-9 to TRBJ2-5, with D uncertain. The germline CDR1 and CDR2 sequences are MNHGY and SVAAGI. CDR3 size: 14 residues.

This clonotype was observed many times. J is TRBJ2-7 and V is TRBV30; possible D gene TRBD1, 5 bases. CDR3 length: 15 amino acids. Germline V lookup: CDR1 GTSNPN, CDR2 SVGIG (reference sequence). Trimming took off 0 bases at V and 3 bases at J, with 15 bases between the two ends. CDR3 bases: TGTGCCTGGAGTGTACGCAGGGTCCCCCTCTACGAGCAGTACTTC. It encodes CAWSVRRVPLYEQYF.

This clonotype was seen ten or more times. V and J are TRBV11-1 and TRBJ2-3; TRBD2 aligns across 11 bases. V lost 3 bases, J lost 3 bases, and 5 bases stayed unmatched. The length of the CDR3 is 16 residues. Germline CDR1 SGHAT, CDR2 FQDESV (reference sequence). The CDR3 sequence: CASSLGRLAGTDTQYF. The CDR3 DNA reads as TGTGCCAGCAGCTTGGGGAGACTAGCGGGGACAGATACGCAGTATTTT.

This clonotype was counted a few times. The V gene is TRBV27, the J gene TRBJ1-2; unclear D gene. Germline CDR1 and CDR2: MNHEY and SMNVEV (reference sequence). The CDR3 sequence is 12 residues long. V was cut by 10 bases and J by 4 bases, with 13 bases left in between. Written as DNA, the CDR3 is TGTGCCACCCAGGTTTTAGGCTATGGCTACACCTTC. Encoded protein: CATQVLGYGYTF.

The table lists this clonotype with many counts. The chain has TRBV7-2 and TRBJ1-1, with D hard to call. Germline CDR1 SGHTA, CDR2 FQGNSA. The V gene lost 8 bases and the J gene lost 0 bases, with 13 bases spanning the gap. The CDR3 has 14 amino acids. CDR3 in DNA: TGTGCCAGCCAAAGCGGTACGATGAACACTGAAGCTTTCTTT. Translating gives CASQSGTMNTEAFF.

This clonotype was counted ten times or more. The J gene is TRBJ2-7, the V gene TRBV14; 15 bases line up with TRBD2. V lost 2 bases to trimming and J lost 4 bases; unmatched junction nucleotides: 3. The germline CDR1 and CDR2 sequences are SGHDN and FVKESK. The CDR3 is 16 residues long. CDR3 DNA: TGTGCCAGCAGCCAATGGACTAGCGGGAGGGGATACGAGCAGTACTTC. This sequence encodes CASSQWTSGRGYEQYF.

This clonotype was seen a few times. The chain links TRBV6-1 to TRBJ1-3; 7 positions match TRBD1. The germline V gene encodes CDR1 MNHNS and CDR2 SASEGT. V gave up 5 bases and J gave up 3 bases; unmatched junction bases: 13. The CDR3 covers 17 residues. CDR3 loop: CASSQSPGTEGGNTIYF. In DNA, the CDR3 is TGTGCCAGCAGTCAATCACCAGGGACAGAGGGTGGAAACACCATATATTTT.

This clonotype was recorded many times. The chain recombines TRBV4-2 with TRBJ1-2; tentatively, D is TRBD1 (5 bases). CDR3 size: 15 residues. The V end was cut by 0 bases, the J end by 2 bases, with 10 bases between. From germline, CDR1 is LGHNA and CDR2 YNFKEQ. The CDR3 is CASSQDWTKNYGYTF. Here the CDR3 DNA reads TGTGCCAGCAGCCAAGATTGGACAAAGAACTATGGCTACACCTTC.

This clonotype was seen a handful of times. A much larger clone differs from this one at a single base, so this may be a read error. The chain has TRBV6-1 and TRBJ1-1; 7 bases map to TRBD1. The length of the CDR3 is 13 residues. Germline V lookup: CDR1 MNHNS, CDR2 SASEGT. CDR3 nucleotides: TGTGCCAGCAGTATGGGACAGAACACTGGAGCTTTCTTT. This translates into CASSMGQNTGAFF.

This clonotype was picked up many times. The chain has TRBV6-5 and TRBJ1-1; the D is unclear. Trimming stripped 0 bases from V and 7 bases from J, with 15 bases between. Germline values: CDR1 MNHEY, CDR2 SVGAGI. This CDR3 comprises 15 residues. This CDR3 reads CASSYSPSGGVEAFF. CDR3 bases: TGTGCCAGCAGTTACTCTCCGAGCGGTGGGGTTGAAGCTTTCTTT.

This clonotype has at least ten counts. The chain is built from TRBV7-6 and TRBJ2-1; D assignment may be TRBD1 or TRBD2 (5 bases each). CDR1 and CDR2 (germline): SGHVS, FNYEAQ. This CDR3 is 12 amino acids long. V lost 1 base, J lost 11 bases, and 9 bases lay in between. CDR3 in DNA: TGTGCCAGCAGCTTAGTGTGGGGACAGCAGTTCTTC. Translating gives CASSLVWGQQFF.

This clonotype has more than one count but fewer than ten. The rearrangement joins TRBV27 to TRBJ1-5; D unclear. Trimming took 6 bases from V and 2 from J, leaving 20 bases between them. Germline assignment: CDR1 MNHEY and CDR2 SMNVEV (reference sequence). The CDR3 length is 17 residues. For the CDR3, the DNA is TGTGCCAGCAGGGGCTACGGAGGGAGAGGTGGCAATCAGCCCCAGCATTTT. Translating gives CASRGYGGRGGNQPQHF.

This clonotype turned up a few times. This may be a read error, as it is one base from a much larger clone. The genes are TRBV18 and TRBJ2-7; 11 nucleotides line up with TRBD2. The CDR3 contains 14 residues. Germline assignment: CDR1 KGHSH and CDR2 LQKENI. The CDR3: CVSSPPGLAVEQYF. In DNA form, the CDR3 reads TGTGTCAGCTCACCGCCGGGACTAGCGGTTGAGCAGTACTTC.

This clonotype showed up just a few times. The chain uses TRBV7-9 and TRBJ1-4; the D is unclear. This CDR3 has 13 residues. With 3 bases removed from V and 8 bases from J, the gap between germline ends came to 10 bases. CDR1 is SEHNR and CDR2 is FQNEAQ in the germline V gene (reference sequence). For the CDR3, the DNA is TGTGCCAGCAGCTTCAGTTATGGGGAAAAACTGTTTTTT. Its translation is CASSFSYGEKLFF.

This clonotype came up many times. CDR3 sequence (DNA): TGTGCCAGCAGTCACACGTACGTGAACACTGAAGCTTTCTTT. This encodes CASSHTYVNTEAFF. This chain connects TRBV6-1 to TRBJ1-1; D gene uncertain. This CDR3 is 14 amino acids long. The germline gives CDR1 MNHNS, CDR2 SASEGT. Trimming removed 5 bases from V and 0 bases from J, with 10 bases in between.

This clonotype was detected many times. The rearrangement uses TRBV6-5 and TRBJ2-3; D might be TRBD2 (6 bases). This CDR3 has 14 amino acids. Germline lookup yields CDR1 MNHEY and CDR2 SVGAGI. V was shortened by 6 bases and J by 9 bases, with 19 bases between the two germline ends. CDR3 region: CASSYRSTAGTQYF. Here the CDR3 DNA reads TGTGCCAGCAGCTATCGTTCGACTGCGGGGACGCAGTATTTT.

The rearrangement uses TRBV19 and TRBJ1-1; D ambiguous. Trimming pared 7 bases from V and 4 bases from J, leaving 19 bases between. Germline CDR1 is LNHDA and CDR2 is SQIVND (reference sequence). CDR3 length: 15 residues. CDR3 DNA sequence: TGTGCCAGTAATCGCAGAGGGTTGATCATCACTGAAGCTTTCTTT. Translating gives CASNRRGLIITEAFF.

This clonotype was observed at least ten times. The rearrangement uses TRBV6-1 and TRBJ2-3; TRBD2 matches at 11 bases. CDR1 is MNHNS and CDR2 is SASEGT in the germline V gene. This CDR3 contains 17 residues. Trimming took 2 bases from V and 4 from J; bases not matched to a gene: 8. CDR3 amino acids: CASSENTSGSGSDTQYF. In DNA, the CDR3 is TGTGCCAGCAGTGAAAATACTAGCGGGAGTGGGTCAGATACGCAGTATTTT.

This clonotype was seen more than once but under ten times. The V and J genes are TRBV4-1 and TRBJ1-2; D is undetermined. The CDR3 contains 14 residues. The V end lost 1 base, the J end lost 7 bases, and 13 bases lay between the germline ends. CDR1 and CDR2 (germline): MGHRA, YSYEKL. Here the CDR3 DNA reads TGCGCCAGCAGCCAAGGCCCTGGCAATAGTGGCTACACCTTC. Translating gives CASSQGPGNSGYTF.

The table lists this clonotype with many counts. The gene calls are TRBV2 and TRBJ2-7; 8 bases line up with TRBD2. Germline CDR1 SNHLY, CDR2 FYNNEI. V lost 3 bases, J lost 3 bases, and 7 bases stayed unmatched. This CDR3 has 15 residues. The CDR3 spells CASSDLGLEDYEQYF. The CDR3 region has the DNA TGTGCCAGCAGTGACTTGGGACTAGAGGACTACGAGCAGTACTTC.

The chain recombines TRBV24-1 with TRBJ2-3; 8 bases align to TRBD2. V lost 1 base and J lost 3; bases outside the gene matches: 5. Germline CDR1 is KGHDR and CDR2 is SFDVKD. This CDR3 is built from 16 residues. The CDR3 reads CATSDLAGEGTDTQYF. CDR3 in DNA: TGTGCCACCAGTGATTTAGCGGGAGAGGGAACAGATACGCAGTATTTT.

This clonotype was seen ten or more times. The chain has TRBV2 and TRBJ1-1, with D hard to call. V was clipped by 3 bases and J by 1 base, with 6 bases between them. CDR1 is SNHLY and CDR2 is FYNNEI in the germline V gene. This CDR3 has 13 amino acids. The CDR3 protein is CASSEPENTEAFF. CDR3 in DNA: TGTGCCAGCAGTGAGCCCGAGAACACTGAAGCTTTCTTT.

The chain is built from TRBV7-2 and TRBJ1-1; D gene unclear. Germline CDR1 reads SGHTA; CDR2 reads FQGNSA. V was trimmed by 6 bases and J by 1 base, leaving 12 bases between them. CDR3 length equals 14 residues. CDR3 nucleotide sequence: TGTGCCAGCAGTGAAGGGCTGGCGAACACTGAAGCTTTCTTT. It yields the protein CASSEGLANTEAFF.